These 22 T cell receptor beta chains share one sample of origin, sequenced in a study of beta chain features in type 1 diabetes. The whole isolated RNA underwent reverse transcription, so sequencing captured expressed TCRB transcripts. TCRdb keeps only in-frame clones here, not all; method: immunoSEQ multiplex PCR. The sample includes about 24,000 clones, roughly three quarters of them seen just once. Material: Tregs from blood. The receptors were gathered from a woman aged 40 to 50 in good health.

This clone occurred once. V usage is TRBV19 and J usage is TRBJ2-6, with D perhaps TRBD1 (6 bases). Trimming cost V 0 bases and J 6 bases, with 18 bases left between them. CDR3 size: 18 residues. Germline CDR1 is LNHDA and CDR2 is SQIVND (reference sequence). In DNA form, the CDR3 reads TGTGCCAGTAGTATAGATCTTGACAGGCGCTCTACGGCCAACGTCCTGACTTTC. Translating gives CASSIDLDRRSTANVLTF.

The chain has TRBV7-9 and TRBJ1-3; TRBD1 is a possible D gene (5 bases). V lost 4 bases and J 4 bases, leaving 11 bases between the germline ends. CDR1 SEHNR and CDR2 FQNEAQ come from the germline V gene (reference sequence). The CDR3 loop spans 14 amino acids. The CDR3 nucleotides are TGTGCCAGCAGCTCCGACAGATCGGGAAACACCATATATTTT. Its protein is CASSSDRSGNTIYF.

The chain has TRBV6-1 and TRBJ2-1, with 9 bases lining up with TRBD2. J lost 7 bases, V lost 2 bases, and 9 bases had no gene match. This CDR3 comprises 16 residues. Germline lookup yields CDR1 MNHNS and CDR2 SASEGT. The CDR3: CASSESERGAGNEQFF. The DNA of the CDR3 is TGTGCCAGCAGTGAAAGTGAGCGGGGGGCCGGGAATGAGCAGTTCTTC.

This chain joins TRBV6-5 and TRBJ2-1, with 8 bases fitting TRBD2. In germline, CDR1 is MNHEY, CDR2 SVGAGI. Unmatched junction bases numbered 3, after V lost 7 bases and J lost 4 bases. The CDR3 spans 13 residues. The CDR3: CASKTGGYNEQFF. CDR3 bases: TGTGCCAGCAAGACGGGGGGGTACAATGAGCAGTTCTTC.

The CDR3 reads CASSLTSGADNEQFF. The CDR3, as DNA: TGCGCCAGCAGCTTAACTAGCGGGGCCGACAATGAGCAGTTCTTC. This chain connects TRBV5-1 to TRBJ2-1, with 10 positions matching TRBD2. V was clipped by 2 bases and J by 5 bases; unmatched bases: 4. Germline-derived CDR1 and CDR2 are SGHRS and YFSETQ. This CDR3 is built from 15 residues.

This clone was seen a few times. The chain is built from TRBV18 and TRBJ1-3; D ambiguous. The germline CDR1 and CDR2 sequences are KGHSH and LQKENI. CDR3 length: 15 amino acids. Deletions cut 6 bases from V and 0 bases from J, with 12 bases between. The CDR3 DNA sequence: TGTGCCAGCTCCCCTACAGATGACTCTGGAAACACCATATATTTT. Encoded protein: CASSPTDDSGNTIYF.

The chain carries TRBV5-1 and TRBJ2-1; D might be TRBD1 (5 bases). Germline CDR1 SGHRS, CDR2 YFSETQ. With 2 bases removed from V and 5 bases from J, the gap between germline ends came to 17 bases. There are 16 residues in the CDR3. CDR3 amino acids: CASSFLIGAQNNEQFF. CDR3 DNA: TGCGCCAGCAGCTTTCTCATAGGGGCCCAAAACAATGAGCAGTTCTTC.

The V gene is TRBV27, the J gene TRBJ2-5, with D possibly matching TRBD2 (7 bases). The J call may be mistaken, given a closer DNA end match to TRBJ2-7. CDR1 is MNHEY and CDR2 is SMNVEV in the germline V gene (reference sequence). The CDR3 has 16 residues. The CDR3 reads CASSLSGGGAFYEQYF. In DNA, the CDR3 is TGTGCCAGCAGTTTATCAGGAGGGGGGGCCTTCTACGAGCAGTACTTC.

The chain carries TRBV7-2 and TRBJ2-5; D may be TRBD2 (5 bases). V was clipped by 4 bases and J by 0 bases, with 6 bases between them. CDR3 length: 13 residues. Germline CDR1 SGHTA, CDR2 FQGNSA. The CDR3 region has the DNA TGTGCCAGCAGCTCGGGGTACCAAGAGACCCAGTACTTC. This codes for CASSSGYQETQYF.

V and J are TRBV7-6 and TRBJ2-2; D not certain. Germline V gene data show CDR1 as SGHVS and CDR2 as FNYEAQ. The CDR3 runs 16 residues. The V and J ends lost 1 base and 7 bases respectively, with 16 bases between them. CDR3 amino acids: CASSLESVVNSGELFF. The CDR3 coding sequence is TGTGCCAGCAGCTTAGAATCGGTAGTGAATAGCGGGGAGCTGTTTTTT.

The chain is built from TRBV13 and TRBJ2-1, with a possible D match to TRBD2 (7 bases). The CDR3 contains 15 residues. The ends were cut back, 8 bases at V and 8 bases at J, with 22 bases in the middle. Germline CDR1 PRHDT, CDR2 FYEKMQ (reference sequence). CDR3 sequence reads: CASGRGAGDIYEQFF. For the CDR3, the DNA is TGTGCCAGCGGTCGGGGGGCGGGGGATATTTATGAGCAGTTCTTC.

The chain combines TRBV9 with TRBJ1-2; a weak D match, TRBD1 (5 bases). The V end lost 2 bases, the J end lost 3 bases, and 14 bases lay between the germline ends. The CDR3 length is 15 residues. The V gene's germline CDR1 is SGDLS and CDR2 YYNGEE. The CDR3 sequence is CASSVGTGPYYGYTF. The DNA for the CDR3 is TGTGCCAGCAGCGTCGGAACAGGACCTTACTATGGCTACACCTTC.

Note on this clone: The germline gene is not matched at one end of the junction; a read error may be the cause. This specimen includes other DNA sequences encoding the same CDR3. V is TRBV6-4 and J is TRBJ1-1, with unresolved D. The CDR3 is made up of 13 amino acids. CDR1 MRHNA and CDR2 SNTAGT come from the germline V gene. CDR3 bases: TGTGCCAGCAGTCTGGAGTCGAACACCGAAGCTTTCTTT. It is translated as CASSLESNTEAFF.

The chain has TRBV6-5 and TRBJ1-4; no reliable D call. Germline loops: CDR1 MNHEY, CDR2 SVGAGI. The CDR3 is made up of 11 amino acids. The CDR3 reads CATLSNEKLFF. CDR3 bases: TGTGCGACATTAAGTAATGAAAAACTGTTTTTT.

The table lists this clone with a count of one. This CDR3 reads CATSKQGGKETQYF. The CDR3 DNA sequence: TGTGCCACTTCTAAACAGGGAGGGAAAGAGACCCAGTACTTC. V usage is TRBV10-3 and J usage is TRBJ2-5; TRBD2 might be the D (7 bases). The V end was cut by 10 bases, the J end by 3 bases, with 18 bases between. Germline V gene sequence: CDR1 ENHRY, CDR2 SYGVKD. This CDR3 spans 14 amino acids.

The J gene is TRBJ2-7, the V gene TRBV29-1, with 12 bases fitting TRBD2. Germline V gene sequence: CDR1 SQVTM, CDR2 ANQGSEA. The trim removed 7 bases at V and 2 bases at J, leaving 9 bases unmatched. This CDR3 spans 15 amino acids. Here the CDR3 reads CSASPSGGAPYEQYF. The DNA of the CDR3 is TGCAGCGCCTCCCCTAGCGGGGGGGCGCCCTACGAGCAGTACTTC.

The chain employs TRBV7-9 and TRBJ1-6; TRBD1 matches at 8 bases. CDR3 length equals 16 residues. J gave up 3 bases and V 5 bases, and 6 bases lay outside the gene matches. Germline loops: CDR1 SEHNR, CDR2 FQNEAQ (reference sequence). The DNA for the CDR3 is TGTGCCAGCAGCCGACAGGGGAGCATCTATAATTCACCCCTCCACTTT. Translating it yields CASSRQGSIYNSPLHF.

V usage is TRBV6-1 and J usage is TRBJ2-6; D is unclear. Germline loops: CDR1 MNHNS, CDR2 SASEGT. V lost 5 bases and J 2 bases, leaving 7 bases between the germline ends. The CDR3 totals 14 residues. The CDR3 DNA reads as TGTGCCAGCAGTCCCCTCCCTGGGGCCAACGTCCTGACTTTC. Protein product: CASSPLPGANVLTF.

The genes are TRBV6-1 and TRBJ1-5; TRBD1 aligns across 8 bases. Trimming cost V 4 bases and J 6 bases; bases outside gene matches: 8. CDR1 and CDR2 (germline): MNHNS, SASEGT. This CDR3 is 15 amino acids long. CDR3 in DNA: TGTGCCAGCAGTGTGGCAGGGGGCGCCGGTCAGCCCCAGCATTTT. Its translation: CASSVAGGAGQPQHF.

CDR3 sequence (DNA): TGTGCCAGCTCACCAACCGGGGAAAACTATGGCTACACCTTC. Its translation is CASSPTGENYGYTF. The chain couples TRBV18 to TRBJ1-2; D is unresolved. Germline V gene lookup returns CDR1 KGHSH and CDR2 LQKENI. This CDR3 comprises 14 residues. Trimming removed 2 bases from V and 2 bases from J, with 9 bases in between. Complete variable domain (other parts from reference TRBV18 and TRBJ1-2): NAGVMQNPRHLVRRRGQEARLRCSPMKGHSHVYWYRQLPEEGLKFMVYLQKENIIDESGMPKERFSAEFPKEGPSILRIQQVVRGDSAAYFCASSPTGENYGYTFGSGTRLTVV.

The rearrangement links TRBV5-1 to TRBJ2-1, with 8 bases fitting TRBD1. The CDR3 runs 16 residues. CDR1 and CDR2 (germline): SGHRS, YFSETQ. The junction had 15 bases not matched to a gene; V was cut back by 4 bases and J by 9 bases. The CDR3 reads CASSLDRQGAQVEQFF. In DNA form, the CDR3 reads TGCGCCAGCAGCCTAGATCGGCAGGGGGCGCAGGTTGAGCAGTTCTTC.

The chain couples TRBV18 to TRBJ1-6, with 8 bases that match TRBD1. Germline values: CDR1 KGHSH, CDR2 LQKENI. There are 15 residues in the CDR3. V gave up 4 bases and J gave up 9 bases; unmatched junction bases: 8. CDR3 coding DNA: TGTGCCAGCTCACTAAGGACAGGGCAAGGTTCACCCCTCCACTTT. Amino acid sequence: CASSLRTGQGSPLHF.